This TCR beta chain was captured in a study of blood T cell repertoires in COVID-19. In the study overall: The United States, Italy and Spain supplied acute and convalescent COVID-19 samples. The cDNA or gDNA used as material had been derived from T cells, B-cell-depleted T cells, or PBMCs.

This clone was observed a few times. The CDR3 loop spans 12 amino acids. The V and J ends lost 8 bases and 1 base respectively, with 5 bases between them. The V gene's germline CDR1 is ENHRY and CDR2 SYGVKD. Repertoires were generated with immunoSEQ multiplex PCR, while TCRdb's copy carries only in-frame clones and drops some. This table has around 230,000 clones, 70% to 90% appearing once. The sequenced material came from peripheral blood. The rearrangement uses TRBV10-3 and TRBJ1-4, with no clear D. The sequence derives from a man aged 25-45 years who had recovered from COVID-19. CDR3 region: CAIGLTNEKLFF. In DNA, the CDR3 is TGTGCCATCGGGCTAACTAATGAAAAACTGTTTTTT.